This TCR beta chain was recovered during a study of blood T cell repertoires in COVID-19. As for the study in general: Both acute and convalescent COVID-19 samples were obtained from the United States, Italy and Spain. T cells, B-cell-depleted T cells, or PBMCs provided the cDNA or gDNA that served as material.

CDR3 size: 14 residues. Germline CDR1 is MNHEY and CDR2 is SVGAGI. V shed 6 bases, J shed 4 bases, and the junction held 8 bases outside the gene matches. Authors' processing steps: For nucleated cells, counts were estimated from reference gene primer amplification. Only in-frame clones appear in the TCRdb table, and some are missing; sequencing was by immunoSEQ multiplex PCR. That table supplies the V and J calls and clone size; D and trimming were determined from the DNA. The sample yields roughly 120,000 clones, roughly 82% seen once. The sample comprised peripheral blood. The sequence was obtained from a human donor in a cohort sampled during active COVID-19. The chain carries TRBV6-5 and TRBJ1-2; 7 bases align to TRBD1. CDR3: CASSVDRASYGYTF. The CDR3 DNA sequence: TGTGCCAGCAGCGTAGACAGGGCGTCCTATGGCTACACCTTC.